The 32 T cell receptor beta chains listed next were all sequenced from one sample in a study of spatial heterogeneity in lung cancer (dated by TCRdb to the late 2010s). Interpreted using the paper, the time point label stands for: blood at routine non-recurrence follow-up after resection. Library preparation employed 5' RACE. Instrument on record: NextSeq 500. Clones were called with MiXCR by TCRdb after fastp trimmed the public reads at Q25, and only in-frame beta chains were retained. Rows are combined by CDR3 protein, so each entry shows the most common genes and DNA. The sample table shows more than 15,000 distinct CDR3 sequences, and about 18% are seen once. The ten largest clones take up around 6% of the sample. This sample comprised PBMCs, obtained at follow-up. The receptors here all came from a male donor with early-stage non-small cell lung cancer.

The V gene is TRBV6-2 or TRBV6-3, the J gene TRBJ2-3; perhaps TRBD1 as D (6 bases). CDR1 and CDR2 (germline): MNHEY, SVGEGT. V lost 7 bases to trimming and J lost 1 base, with 15 bases between them. The CDR3 contains 15 residues. The CDR3 here is CASTYRTARTDTQYF. DNA for the CDR3: TGTGCCAGCACCTATCGGACAGCCCGCACAGATACGCAGTATTTT.

Here the CDR3 DNA reads TGTGCCAGCAGCGGACAGGGCGTCAGTCCTGAAGCTTTCTTT. Translation gives CASSGQGVSPEAFF. The V and J genes are TRBV7-9 and TRBJ1-1, with 8 positions matching TRBD1. Germline CDR1 reads SEHNR; CDR2 reads FQNEAQ (reference sequence). With 5 bases clipped from V and 6 bases from J, the junction kept 8 bases outside the gene matches. The CDR3 loop spans 14 amino acids.

CDR3 loop: CASSLFRAPYTDTQYF. The CDR3 region has the DNA TGTGCCAGCAGCTTGTTCCGGGCCCCCTATACAGATACGCAGTATTTT. The chain has TRBV5-6 and TRBJ2-3; no firm D call. The V end was cut by 1 base, the J end by 3 bases, with 15 bases between. The CDR3 is made up of 16 amino acids. Germline CDR1 reads SGHDT; CDR2 reads YYEEEE. Variable domain in full (rest from reference TRBV5-6 and TRBJ2-3): DAGVTQSPTHLIKTRGQQVTLRCSPKSGHDTVSWYQQALGQGPQFIFQYYEEEERQRGNFPDRFSGHQFPNYSSELNVNALLLGDSALYLCASSLFRAPYTDTQYFGPGTRLTVL.

The chain carries TRBV30 and TRBJ1-5; perhaps TRBD1 as D (6 bases). The CDR3 spans 14 residues. V lost 0 bases and J lost 3, with 9 bases in between. The V gene's germline CDR1 is GTSNPN and CDR2 SVGIG (reference sequence). Here the CDR3 reads CAWSVGGTNQPQHF. The CDR3 nucleotides read TGTGCCTGGAGTGTAGGGGGAACCAATCAGCCCCAGCATTTT.

This clonotype was seen many times. CDR3: CASSGRDRVRGYTF. CDR3 sequence (DNA): TGTGCCAGCAGTGGACGGGACAGGGTCAGAGGCTACACCTTC. The chain employs TRBV6-5 and TRBJ1-2; 9 bases match TRBD1. This CDR3 is built from 14 residues. Germline V gene sequence: CDR1 MNHEY, CDR2 SVGAGI. The trim removed 5 bases at V and 8 bases at J, leaving 9 bases unmatched.

The chain combines TRBV6-1 with TRBJ2-5, with 9 nucleotides matching TRBD2. The CDR3 contains 18 residues. The J segment lost 4 bases and the V segment lost 0 bases, leaving 12 bases of the junction unmatched. Germline V CDR1 and CDR2: MNHNS, SASEGT. CDR3 sequence (DNA): TGTGCCAGCAGTGAAGCGCTTCGGGCTAGCGGGACGCCAGAGACCCAGTACTTC. Protein product: CASSEALRASGTPETQYF.

The chain joins TRBV12-3 or TRBV12-4 to TRBJ2-3; TRBD2 matches at 10 bases. J gave up 4 bases and V 4 bases, and 5 bases lay outside the gene matches. The CDR3 runs to 15 residues. The CDR3 here is CASSSGTSDPDTQYF. Written as DNA, the CDR3 is TGTGCCAGCAGTTCCGGGACTAGCGACCCAGATACGCAGTATTTT.

This chain uses TRBV12-3 or TRBV12-4 with TRBJ1-5; D is uncertain. With 6 bases removed from V and 4 bases from J, the gap between germline ends came to 7 bases. This CDR3 spans 12 amino acids. The CDR3 is CASREGNQPQHF. The DNA for the CDR3 is TGTGCCAGCAGGGAGGGTAATCAGCCCCAGCATTTT.

The rearrangement joins TRBV12-3 or TRBV12-4 to TRBJ2-1; 7 bases agree with TRBD1. J was trimmed by 5 bases and V by 5 bases; bases with no gene match: 9. The CDR3 loop spans 15 amino acids. The CDR3 here is CASSPPGTGDNEQFF. The CDR3, as DNA: TGTGCCAGCAGTCCGCCCGGCACAGGGGACAATGAGCAGTTCTTC.

This clonotype was detected a few times. CDR3 nucleotides: TGCGCCAGCAGCTTGAGCGGGACGAACACCGGGGAGCTGTTTTTT. Its protein product is CASSLSGTNTGELFF. The V gene is TRBV5-1, the J gene TRBJ2-2, with 7 bases aligning to TRBD2. The V gene's germline CDR1 is SGHRS and CDR2 YFSETQ. Trimming removed 1 base from V and 0 bases from J; junction bases left unmatched: 0. The length of the CDR3 is 15 residues.

This clonotype was counted ten times or more. This rearrangement joins TRBV7-2 to TRBJ2-5; 8 nucleotides align to TRBD1. CDR3 length: 16 amino acids. Germline V gene lookup returns CDR1 SGHTA and CDR2 FQGNSA. Trimming cost V 4 bases and J 5 bases; bases outside gene matches: 12. CDR3 in DNA: TGTGCCAGCAGCTCCTTCGGGCAGGGGGCGGGGGAGACCCAGTACTTC. Its protein product is CASSSFGQGAGETQYF.

This clonotype was seen a handful of times. The genes are TRBV4-1 and TRBJ2-7; 9 nucleotides line up with TRBD1. With V trimmed by 3 bases and J by 4 bases, 7 bases remained unmatched. Germline-derived CDR1 and CDR2 are MGHRA and YSYEKL. This CDR3 region has 15 residues. CDR3 sequence (DNA): TGCGCCAGCAGCCACATGGGACAGGGTCTATACGAGCAGTACTTC. Encoded protein: CASSHMGQGLYEQYF.

In DNA, the CDR3 is TGTGCCAGCTCAGCTAGCGGGGCAGAGACCCAGTACTTC. Its protein product is CASSASGAETQYF. This rearrangement joins TRBV27 to TRBJ2-5; 9 bases fit TRBD2. The CDR3 length is 13 residues. The germline gives CDR1 MNHEY, CDR2 SMNVEV (reference sequence). Trimming took 8 bases from V and 4 from J; bases not matched to a gene: 5.

V is TRBV5-1 and J is TRBJ2-5; 9 bases line up with TRBD1. The CDR3 totals 14 residues. Losses at the gene ends were 4 bases for V and 5 bases for J; bases not matched to a gene: 6. Germline V gene sequence: CDR1 SGHRS, CDR2 YFSETQ. Written as DNA, the CDR3 is TGCGCCAGCAGCCCCCGACAGGGGGTCGAGACCCAGTACTTC. Translation gives CASSPRQGVETQYF.

This clonotype is medium-sized within its sample. The chain uses TRBV6-5 and TRBJ2-7; TRBD2 might be the D (7 bases). The CDR3 runs 16 residues. Trimming stripped 5 bases from V and 5 bases from J, with 22 bases between. CDR1 and CDR2 (germline): MNHEY, SVGAGI. The CDR3 nucleotides are TGTGCCAGCAGTAAGGGGGGGGCTCGGGATATTAACGAGCAGTACTTC. This encodes CASSKGGARDINEQYF.

This clonotype was counted many times. The rearrangement uses TRBV19 and TRBJ2-7, with 8 bases that match TRBD2. Losses at the gene ends were 5 bases for V and 0 bases for J; bases not matched to a gene: 6. Germline assignment: CDR1 LNHDA and CDR2 SQIVND (reference sequence). This CDR3 has 15 amino acids. The CDR3 spells CASSPAGGSSYEQYF. CDR3 nucleotides: TGTGCCAGTAGTCCCGCGGGGGGCAGCTCCTACGAGCAGTACTTC.

In DNA, the CDR3 is TGTGCCTGGGCTAGAGCCTACGAGCAGTACTTC. Its translation is CAWARAYEQYF. The chain employs TRBV30 and TRBJ2-7; D is ambiguous. The CDR3 is 11 amino acids. CDR1 and CDR2 (germline): GTSNPN, SVGIG (reference sequence). The V end lost 5 bases, the J end lost 2 bases, and 7 bases lay between the germline ends.

This clonotype showed up just a few times. This sequence joins TRBV11-2 and TRBJ2-5; 9 nucleotides match TRBD1. Germline V lookup: CDR1 SGHAT, CDR2 FQNNGV. Germline trimming cut 4 bases from V and 4 bases from J; bases unmatched to any gene: 7. The CDR3 runs to 15 residues. The CDR3 nucleotides are TGTGCCAGCAGCTGGAGGACAGGGGCGGGAGAGACCCAGTACTTC. As protein: CASSWRTGAGETQYF. The variable domain in full, with the rest retrieved from reference TRBV11-2 and TRBJ2-5, is EAGVAQSPRYKIIEKRQSVAFWCNPISGHATLYWYQQILGQGPKLLIQFQNNGVVDDSQLPKDRFSAERLKGVDSTLKIQPAKLEDSAVYLCASSWRTGAGETQYFGPGTRLLVL.

The V and J genes are TRBV4-3 and TRBJ1-2, with D tentatively TRBD1 (5 bases). CDR3 length equals 17 residues. From germline, CDR1 is LGHNA and CDR2 YSLEER. The V end was cut by 0 bases, the J end by 4 bases, with 18 bases between. CDR3 sequence: CASSQDFVGVFSYGYTF. The CDR3 bases are TGCGCCAGCAGCCAAGATTTCGTAGGGGTTTTCAGCTATGGCTACACCTTC.

CDR3 loop: CASSFRQGAEAFF. CDR3 DNA: TGTGCCAGCAGCTTCCGACAGGGGGCTGAAGCTTTCTTT. The chain combines TRBV7-3 with TRBJ1-1; TRBD1 matches at 9 bases. The CDR3 loop spans 13 amino acids. Germline V gene lookup returns CDR1 SGHTA and CDR2 FQGTGA. After removal of 3 bases from V and 6 bases from J, the junction contained 2 bases not matched to a gene.

Only a few counts were recorded for this clonotype. V gene TRBV6-5 combines with J gene TRBJ2-5; D unclear. The V and J ends lost 6 bases and 5 bases respectively, with 22 bases between them. The CDR3 runs 16 residues. CDR1 and CDR2 from the germline V gene are MNHEY and SVGAGI. The CDR3 region is CASSPPGLKYGETQYF. Written as DNA, the CDR3 is TGTGCCAGCAGCCCACCGGGTCTTAAATATGGGGAGACCCAGTACTTC.

The chain combines TRBV7-9 with TRBJ2-5; D remains ambiguous. CDR3 length equals 11 residues. Germline V lookup: CDR1 SEHNR, CDR2 FQNEAQ (reference sequence). The ends were cut back, 5 bases at V and 5 bases at J, with 6 bases in the middle. The CDR3: CASSPRETQYF. DNA of the CDR3: TGTGCCAGCAGCCCCCGGGAGACCCAGTACTTC.

Ten or more counts support this clonotype. V and J are TRBV4-1 and TRBJ2-3, with D hard to call. Looked up from germline, CDR1 is MGHRA and CDR2 is YSYEKL. Trimming shortened V by 1 base and J by 1 base, and 6 bases separated the two germline ends. The CDR3 loop spans 14 amino acids. The CDR3 DNA sequence: TGCGCCAGCAGCCAAGGTCGCCGCACAGATACGCAGTATTTT. It yields the protein CASSQGRRTDTQYF.

This clonotype was seen repeatedly, ten times or more. The gene calls are TRBV14 and TRBJ1-4; D remains ambiguous. Trimming took off 1 base at V and 8 bases at J, with 14 bases between the two ends. This CDR3 comprises 15 residues. The V gene's germline CDR1 is SGHDN and CDR2 FVKESK. The CDR3 is CASSQVEGLPEKLFF. For the CDR3, the DNA is TGTGCCAGCAGCCAAGTAGAAGGACTACCCGAAAAACTGTTTTTT. Full variable domain (rest looked up from reference TRBV14 and TRBJ1-4): EAGVTQFPSHSVIEKGQTVTLRCDPISGHDNLYWYRRVMGKEIKFLLHFVKESKQDESGMPNNRFLAERTGGTYSTLKVQPAELEDSGVYFCASSQVEGLPEKLFFGSGTQLSVL.

This clonotype was found a few times. The chain recombines TRBV11-3 with TRBJ2-3, with TRBD2 matching 9 bases. CDR1 and CDR2 (germline): SGHNT, YENEEA. The V segment lost 5 bases and the J segment 6 bases; nucleotides outside the gene matches: 6. This CDR3 region has 14 residues. The CDR3 here is CASSPRTSADTQYF. CDR3 in DNA: TGTGCCAGCAGCCCCCGGACTAGCGCGGATACGCAGTATTTT.

This clonotype was picked up many times. J is TRBJ1-2 and V is TRBV3-1; weak D call: TRBD1 (5 bases). Trimming took off 6 bases at V and 2 bases at J, with 13 bases between the two ends. Germline values: CDR1 LGHDT, CDR2 YNNKEL (reference sequence). The CDR3 length is 14 residues. CDR3 bases: TGTGCCAGCAGTGGGTTGGGGGAGAACTATGGCTACACCTTC. Its protein product is CASSGLGENYGYTF.

The gene calls are TRBV30 and TRBJ1-4; D is undetermined. The CDR3 runs 12 residues. The germline CDR1 and CDR2 sequences are GTSNPN and SVGIG (reference sequence). Trimming removed 0 bases from V and 8 bases from J, with 7 bases in between. CDR3 coding DNA: TGTGCCTGGAGTGTCACCGGAGAAAAACTGTTTTTT. It encodes CAWSVTGEKLFF.

This clonotype was counted only a few times. The junction departs from the called germline gene at one end, perhaps through a read error. The gene calls are TRBV29-1 and TRBJ2-4, with 8 bases fitting TRBD1. This CDR3 comprises 12 residues. CDR1 and CDR2 from the germline V gene are SQVTM and ANQGSEA. The chain's CDR3 is CSVEGPGQGVFF. The CDR3 DNA reads TGCAGCGTTGAAGGTCCCGGACAGGGTGTTTTTTTC.

A few counts support this clonotype. This chain joins TRBV27 and TRBJ1-1, with D maybe TRBD1 (5 bases). The CDR3 sequence is 20 residues long. The germline V gene has CDR1 MNHEY and CDR2 SMNVEV (reference sequence). Trimming stripped 5 bases from V and 3 bases from J, with 31 bases between. As DNA, the CDR3 is TGTGCCAGCAGTACCCGCTATATCCCCAAGAACGTGGGGGGTCACACTGAAGCTTTCTTT. Translating gives CASSTRYIPKNVGGHTEAFF.

The J gene is TRBJ2-7, the V gene TRBV4-1; D is perhaps TRBD1 (7 bases). V was trimmed by 4 bases and J by 7 bases, leaving 20 bases between them. This CDR3 has 15 amino acids. CDR1 is MGHRA, CDR2 YSYEKL, per germline. The CDR3 sequence is CASSRGTADGGEQYF. The CDR3 nucleotides are TGCGCCAGCAGCCGCGGGACAGCGGATGGGGGGGAGCAGTACTTC.

The chain is built from TRBV5-4 and TRBJ2-5; 13 nucleotides line up with TRBD2. Looked up from germline, CDR1 is SGHNT and CDR2 is YYREEE (reference sequence). The CDR3 is made up of 16 amino acids. Germline trimming cut 2 bases from V and 0 bases from J; bases unmatched to any gene: 1. CDR3 residues: CASSFGLAGDQETQYF. For the CDR3, the DNA is TGTGCCAGCAGCTTCGGACTAGCGGGGGACCAAGAGACCCAGTACTTC.

Details on this clonotype: A read error may explain this, as a much larger clone is one base away. This chain joins TRBV2 and TRBJ2-7; D gene uncertain. The germline CDR1 and CDR2 sequences are SNHLY and FYNNEI. Deletions cut 2 bases from V and 1 base from J, with 18 bases between. This CDR3 is built from 17 residues. The CDR3 sequence: CASSELFQYRISYEQYF. CDR3 coding DNA: TGTGCCAGCAGTGAACTCTTCCAGTACAGAATTTCCTACGAGCAGTACTTC.